This section outlines one T cell receptor beta chain sequence together with its context. Its antigen is unidentified. This record belongs to a study of cytotoxic CD8 clonotypes in ibrutinib-treated CLL. Study at large: There were roughly twelve relapsed/refractory patients and roughly 15 treatment-naive patients, and roughly 18 were IGHV unmutated. Patients attained some 24 partial and 2 complete responses; at median around 68 months, roughly 15 remained remitted while approximately 12 progressed. Study-level findings and limits: Starting clonality was above that of age-matched healthy donors and tracked circulating CD8+ T-cell counts.

Depths of 1 in 200,000 to 1 in 1 million T cells were the sequencing target. Assay: immunoSEQ multiplex PCR; the TCRdb copy retains only in-frame clones and omits some. Among over 95,000 clones listed, 58% were seen once. Trimming cost V 3 bases and J 2 bases, with 8 bases left between them. The CDR3 extends over 13 amino acids. Germline CDR1 and CDR2: SGDLS and YYNGEE. The rearrangement uses TRBV9 and TRBJ1-1; the D is unclear. The source was PBMCs, collected after 24 months of ibrutinib treatment. This receptor was taken from a human donor with chronic lymphocytic leukemia. Here the CDR3 reads CASSGVRNTEAFF. The CDR3 DNA is TGTGCCAGCAGCGGAGTCAGAAACACTGAAGCTTTCTTT.